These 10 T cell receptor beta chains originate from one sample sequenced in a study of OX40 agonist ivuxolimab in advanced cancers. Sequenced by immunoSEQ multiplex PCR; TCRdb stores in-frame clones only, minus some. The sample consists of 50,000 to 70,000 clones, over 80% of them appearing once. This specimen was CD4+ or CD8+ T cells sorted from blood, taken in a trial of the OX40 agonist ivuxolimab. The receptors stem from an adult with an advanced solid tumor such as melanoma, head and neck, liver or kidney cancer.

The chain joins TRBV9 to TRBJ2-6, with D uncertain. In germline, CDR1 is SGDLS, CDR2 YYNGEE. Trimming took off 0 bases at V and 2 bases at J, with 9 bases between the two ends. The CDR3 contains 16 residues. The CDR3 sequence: CASSVGGSAGANVLTF. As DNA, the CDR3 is TGTGCCAGCAGCGTAGGGGGTAGTGCTGGGGCCAACGTCCTGACTTTC.

As DNA, the CDR3 is TGCGCCAGCAGCCGCGGGACTAGCGGGGGCGGGACCCAGTACTTC. This gives the protein CASSRGTSGGGTQYF. The V gene is TRBV4-1, the J gene TRBJ2-5; TRBD2 matches at 14 bases. The V gene's germline CDR1 is MGHRA and CDR2 YSYEKL. CDR3 length equals 15 residues. J gave up 7 bases and V 4 bases, and 5 bases lay outside the gene matches.

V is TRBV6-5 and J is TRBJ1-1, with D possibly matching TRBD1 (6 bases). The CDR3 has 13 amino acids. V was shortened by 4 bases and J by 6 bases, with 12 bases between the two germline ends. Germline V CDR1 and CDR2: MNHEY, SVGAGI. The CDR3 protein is CASSSQGSAEAFF. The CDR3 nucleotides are TGTGCCAGCAGTTCTCAGGGGAGCGCTGAAGCTTTCTTT.

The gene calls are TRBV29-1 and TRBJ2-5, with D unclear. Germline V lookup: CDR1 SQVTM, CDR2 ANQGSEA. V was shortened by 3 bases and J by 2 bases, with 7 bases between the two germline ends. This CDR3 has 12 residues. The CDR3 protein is CSVDRNQETQYF. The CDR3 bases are TGCAGCGTTGATAGGAATCAAGAGACCCAGTACTTC.

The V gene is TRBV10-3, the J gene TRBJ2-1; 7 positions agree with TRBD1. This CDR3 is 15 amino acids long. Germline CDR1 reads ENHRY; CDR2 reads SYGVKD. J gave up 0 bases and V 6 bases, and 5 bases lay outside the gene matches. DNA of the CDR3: TGTGCCATCAGCCCCCGACAGGGCTCCTACAATGAGCAGTTCTTC. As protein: CAISPRQGSYNEQFF.

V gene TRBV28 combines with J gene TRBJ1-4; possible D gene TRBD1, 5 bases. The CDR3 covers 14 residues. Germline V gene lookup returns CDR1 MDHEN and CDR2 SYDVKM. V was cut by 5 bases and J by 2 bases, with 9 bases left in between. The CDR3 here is CASSKGSTNEKLFF. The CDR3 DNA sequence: TGTGCCAGCAGTAAGGGGTCGACTAATGAAAAACTGTTTTTT.

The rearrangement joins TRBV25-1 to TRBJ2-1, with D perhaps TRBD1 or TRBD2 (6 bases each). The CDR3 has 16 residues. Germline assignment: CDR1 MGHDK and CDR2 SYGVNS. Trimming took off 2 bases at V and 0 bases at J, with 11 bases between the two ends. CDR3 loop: CASSEGTGASYNEQFF. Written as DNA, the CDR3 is TGTGCCAGCAGTGAAGGTACGGGGGCCTCCTACAATGAGCAGTTCTTC.

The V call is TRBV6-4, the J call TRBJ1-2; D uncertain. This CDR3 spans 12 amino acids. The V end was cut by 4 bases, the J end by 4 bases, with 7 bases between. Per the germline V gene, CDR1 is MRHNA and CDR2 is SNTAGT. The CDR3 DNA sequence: TGTGCCAGCAGTGTGGACGGCTATGGCTACACCTTC. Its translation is CASSVDGYGYTF.

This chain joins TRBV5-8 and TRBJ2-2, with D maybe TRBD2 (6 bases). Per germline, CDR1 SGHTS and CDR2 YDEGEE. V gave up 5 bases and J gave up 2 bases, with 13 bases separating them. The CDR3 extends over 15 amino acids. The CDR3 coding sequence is TGTGCCAGCAGGACCCGGGAGATTAACACCGGGGAGCTGTTTTTT. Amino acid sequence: CASRTREINTGELFF.

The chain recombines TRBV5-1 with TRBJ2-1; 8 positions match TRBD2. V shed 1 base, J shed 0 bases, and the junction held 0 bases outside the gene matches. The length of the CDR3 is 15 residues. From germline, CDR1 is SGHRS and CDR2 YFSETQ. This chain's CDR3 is CASSLSGSSYNEQFF. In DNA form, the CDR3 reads TGCGCCAGCAGCTTGAGCGGGAGCTCCTACAATGAGCAGTTCTTC.